This paragraph reports one TCR beta chain. This entry belongs to a study of T cells expressing NK-cell markers. TCRdb reanalyzed the 5' RACE reads, giving one entry per CDR3 protein sequence and no DNA. The listing records roughly 450,000 distinct CDR3 sequences. The CDR3 covers 15 residues. The germline V gene has CDR1 SEHNR and CDR2 FQNEAQ (reference sequence). The source material was blood T cells: a sorted CD56 or NKG2C T cell subset, CD4+ or CD8+ T cells, or bulk PBMC T cells (not recorded which). The sequence came from a woman between 50 and 59 years old in good health. This rearrangement joins TRBV7-9 to TRBJ1-2; TCRdb selects TRBD1, and the lack of DNA leaves this call unchecked. The CDR3 spells CASSPWDRLNFGYTF.